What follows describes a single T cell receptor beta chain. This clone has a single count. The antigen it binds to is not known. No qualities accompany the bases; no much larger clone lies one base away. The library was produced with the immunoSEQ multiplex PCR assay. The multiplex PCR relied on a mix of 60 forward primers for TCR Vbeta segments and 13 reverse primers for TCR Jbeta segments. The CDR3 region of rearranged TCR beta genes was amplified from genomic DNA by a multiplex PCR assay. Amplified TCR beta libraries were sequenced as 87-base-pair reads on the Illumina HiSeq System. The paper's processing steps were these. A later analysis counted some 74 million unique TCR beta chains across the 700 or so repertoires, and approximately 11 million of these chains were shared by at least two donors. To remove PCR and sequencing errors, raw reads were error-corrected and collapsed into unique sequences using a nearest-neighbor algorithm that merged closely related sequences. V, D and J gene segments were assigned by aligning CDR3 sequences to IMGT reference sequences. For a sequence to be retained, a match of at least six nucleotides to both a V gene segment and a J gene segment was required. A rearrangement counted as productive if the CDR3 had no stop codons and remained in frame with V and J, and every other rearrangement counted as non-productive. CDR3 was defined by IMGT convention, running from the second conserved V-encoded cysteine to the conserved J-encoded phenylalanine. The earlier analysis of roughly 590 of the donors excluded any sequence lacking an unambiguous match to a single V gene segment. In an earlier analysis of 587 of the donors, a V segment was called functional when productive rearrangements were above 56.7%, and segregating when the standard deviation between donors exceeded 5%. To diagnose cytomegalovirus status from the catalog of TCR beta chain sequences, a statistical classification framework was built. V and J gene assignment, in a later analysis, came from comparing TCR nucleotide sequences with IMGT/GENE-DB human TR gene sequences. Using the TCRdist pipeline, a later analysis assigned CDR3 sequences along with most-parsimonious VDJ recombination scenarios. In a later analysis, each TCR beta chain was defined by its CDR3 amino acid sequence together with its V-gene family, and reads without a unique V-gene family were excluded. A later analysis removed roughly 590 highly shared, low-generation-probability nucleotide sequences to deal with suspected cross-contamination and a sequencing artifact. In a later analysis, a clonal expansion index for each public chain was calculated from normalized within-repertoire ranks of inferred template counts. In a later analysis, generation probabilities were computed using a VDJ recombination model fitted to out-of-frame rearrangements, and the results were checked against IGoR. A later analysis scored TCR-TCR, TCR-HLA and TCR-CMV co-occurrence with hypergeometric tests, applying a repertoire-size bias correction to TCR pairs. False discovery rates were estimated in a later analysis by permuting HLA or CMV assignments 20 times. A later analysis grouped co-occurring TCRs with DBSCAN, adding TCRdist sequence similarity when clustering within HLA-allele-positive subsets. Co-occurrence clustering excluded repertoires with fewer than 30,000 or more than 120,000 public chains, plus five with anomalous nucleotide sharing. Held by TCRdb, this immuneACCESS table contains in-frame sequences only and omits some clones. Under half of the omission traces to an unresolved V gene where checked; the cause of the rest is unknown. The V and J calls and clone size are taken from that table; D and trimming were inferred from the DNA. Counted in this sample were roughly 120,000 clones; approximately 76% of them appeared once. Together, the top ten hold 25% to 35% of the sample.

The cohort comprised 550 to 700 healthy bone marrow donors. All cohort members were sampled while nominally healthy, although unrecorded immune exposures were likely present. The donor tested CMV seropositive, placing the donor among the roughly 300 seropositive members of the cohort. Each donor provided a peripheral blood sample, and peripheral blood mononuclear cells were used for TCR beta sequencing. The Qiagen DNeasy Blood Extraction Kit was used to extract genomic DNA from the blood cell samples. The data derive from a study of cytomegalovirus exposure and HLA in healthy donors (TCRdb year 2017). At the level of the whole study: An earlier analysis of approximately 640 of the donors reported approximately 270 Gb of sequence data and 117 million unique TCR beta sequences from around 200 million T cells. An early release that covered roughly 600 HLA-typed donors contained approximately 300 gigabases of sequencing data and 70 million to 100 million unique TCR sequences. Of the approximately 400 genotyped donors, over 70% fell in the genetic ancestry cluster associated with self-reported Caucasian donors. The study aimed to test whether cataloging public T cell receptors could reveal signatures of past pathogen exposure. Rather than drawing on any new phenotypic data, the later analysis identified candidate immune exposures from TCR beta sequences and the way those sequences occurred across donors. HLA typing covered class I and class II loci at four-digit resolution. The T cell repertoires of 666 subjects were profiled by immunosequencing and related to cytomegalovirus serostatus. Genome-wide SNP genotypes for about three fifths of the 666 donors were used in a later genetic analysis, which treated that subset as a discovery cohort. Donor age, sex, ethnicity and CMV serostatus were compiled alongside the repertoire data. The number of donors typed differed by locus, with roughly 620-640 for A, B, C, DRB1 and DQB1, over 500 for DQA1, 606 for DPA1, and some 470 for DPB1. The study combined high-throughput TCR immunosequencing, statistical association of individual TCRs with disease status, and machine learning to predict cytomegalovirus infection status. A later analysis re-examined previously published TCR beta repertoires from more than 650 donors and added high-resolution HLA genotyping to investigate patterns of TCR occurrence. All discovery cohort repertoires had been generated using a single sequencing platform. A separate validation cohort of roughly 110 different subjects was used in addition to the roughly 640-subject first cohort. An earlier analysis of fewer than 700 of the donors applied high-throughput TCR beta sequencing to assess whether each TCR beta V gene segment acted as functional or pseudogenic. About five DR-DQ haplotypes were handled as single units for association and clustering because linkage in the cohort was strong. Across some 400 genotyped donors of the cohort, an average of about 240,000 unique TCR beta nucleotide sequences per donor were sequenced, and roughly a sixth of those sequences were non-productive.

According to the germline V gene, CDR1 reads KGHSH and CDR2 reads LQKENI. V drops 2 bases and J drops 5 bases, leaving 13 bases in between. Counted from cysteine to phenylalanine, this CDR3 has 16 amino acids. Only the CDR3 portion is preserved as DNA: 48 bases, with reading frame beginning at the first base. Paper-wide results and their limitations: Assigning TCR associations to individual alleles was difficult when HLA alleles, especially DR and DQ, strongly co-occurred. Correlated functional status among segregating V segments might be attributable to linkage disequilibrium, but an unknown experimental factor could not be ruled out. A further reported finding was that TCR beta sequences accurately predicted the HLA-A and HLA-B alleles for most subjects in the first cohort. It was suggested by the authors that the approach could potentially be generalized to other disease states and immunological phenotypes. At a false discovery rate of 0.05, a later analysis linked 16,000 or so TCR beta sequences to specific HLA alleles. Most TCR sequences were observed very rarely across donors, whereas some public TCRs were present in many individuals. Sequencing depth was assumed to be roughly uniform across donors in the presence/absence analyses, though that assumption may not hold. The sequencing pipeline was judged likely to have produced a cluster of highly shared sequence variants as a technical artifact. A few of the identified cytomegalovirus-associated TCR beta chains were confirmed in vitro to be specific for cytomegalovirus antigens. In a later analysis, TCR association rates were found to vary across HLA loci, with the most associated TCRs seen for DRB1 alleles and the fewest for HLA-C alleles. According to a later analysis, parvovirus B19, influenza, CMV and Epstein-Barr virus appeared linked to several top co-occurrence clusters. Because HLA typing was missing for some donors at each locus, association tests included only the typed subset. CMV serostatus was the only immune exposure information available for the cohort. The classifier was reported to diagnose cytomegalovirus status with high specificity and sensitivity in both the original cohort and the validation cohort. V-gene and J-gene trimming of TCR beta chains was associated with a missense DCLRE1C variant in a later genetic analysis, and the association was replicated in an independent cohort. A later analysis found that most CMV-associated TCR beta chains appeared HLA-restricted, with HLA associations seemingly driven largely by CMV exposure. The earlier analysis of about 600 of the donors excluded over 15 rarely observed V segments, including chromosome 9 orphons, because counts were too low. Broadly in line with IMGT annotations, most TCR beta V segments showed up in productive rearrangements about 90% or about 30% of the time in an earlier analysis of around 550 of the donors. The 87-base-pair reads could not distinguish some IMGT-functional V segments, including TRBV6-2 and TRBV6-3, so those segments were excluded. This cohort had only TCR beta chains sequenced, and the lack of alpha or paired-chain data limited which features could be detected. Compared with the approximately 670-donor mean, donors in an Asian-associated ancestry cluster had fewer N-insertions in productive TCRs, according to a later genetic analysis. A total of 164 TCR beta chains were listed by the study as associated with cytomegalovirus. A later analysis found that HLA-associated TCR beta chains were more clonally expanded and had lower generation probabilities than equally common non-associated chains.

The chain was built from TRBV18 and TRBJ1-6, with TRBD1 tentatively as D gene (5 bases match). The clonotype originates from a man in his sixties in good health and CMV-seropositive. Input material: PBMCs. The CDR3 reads CASSPNIGGDNSPLHF. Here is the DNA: TGTGCCAGCTCACCAAACATTGGAGGGGATAATTCACCCCTCCACTTT.